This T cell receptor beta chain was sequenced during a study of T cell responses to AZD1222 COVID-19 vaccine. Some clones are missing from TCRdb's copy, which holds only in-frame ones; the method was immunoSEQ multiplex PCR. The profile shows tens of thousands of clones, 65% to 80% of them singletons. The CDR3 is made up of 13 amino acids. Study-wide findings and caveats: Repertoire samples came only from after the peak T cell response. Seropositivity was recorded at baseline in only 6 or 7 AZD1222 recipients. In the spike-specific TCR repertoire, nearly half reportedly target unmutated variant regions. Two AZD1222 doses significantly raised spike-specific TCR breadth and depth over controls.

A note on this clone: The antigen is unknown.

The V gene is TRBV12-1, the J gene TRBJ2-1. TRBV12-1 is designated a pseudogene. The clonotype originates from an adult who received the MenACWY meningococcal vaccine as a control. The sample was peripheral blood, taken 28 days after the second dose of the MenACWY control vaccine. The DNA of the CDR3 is TGTGCCAGCACCCCCCCCGGGGCATATGAGCAGTTCTTC. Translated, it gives CASTPPGAYEQFF.